The 15 T cell receptor beta chains below all came from one sample that was sequenced in a study of T cell responses to AZD1222 COVID-19 vaccine. The assay was immunoSEQ multiplex PCR, and TCRdb's table has in-frame clones only and misses some. The sample lists roughly 160,000 clones, roughly 92% occurring once. The starting material was peripheral blood, obtained on day 0 of AZD1222 vaccination. The source is an adult in good health.

The chain carries TRBV18 and TRBJ1-5; tentative D call: TRBD1 (6 bases). This CDR3 spans 14 amino acids. In germline, CDR1 is KGHSH, CDR2 LQKENI. The V and J ends lost 0 bases and 4 bases respectively, with 7 bases between them. The CDR3 DNA is TGTGCCAGCTCACCACCGGGGGCTAATCAGCCCCAGCATTTT. Translation: CASSPPGANQPQHF. Looking up the rest from reference TRBV18 and TRBJ1-5 gives the full variable domain: NAGVMQNPRHLVRRRGQEARLRCSPMKGHSHVYWYRQLPEEGLKFMVYLQKENIIDESGMPKERFSAEFPKEGPSILRIQQVVRGDSAAYFCASSPPGANQPQHFGDGTRLSIL.

This CDR3 reads CASSQDRRQMQTGANVLTF. In nucleotides, the CDR3 is TGTGCCAGCAGCCAAGATCGAAGACAGATGCAAACTGGGGCCAACGTCCTGACTTTC. The chain recombines TRBV3-1 (or the pseudogene TRBV3-2) with TRBJ2-6, with D perhaps matching TRBD1 (5 bases). This CDR3 comprises 19 residues. Germline V gene data show CDR1 as LGHDT and CDR2 as YNNKEL (reference sequence). V was cut by 0 bases and J by 2 bases, with 17 bases left in between.

This sequence joins TRBV30 and TRBJ1-2; possible D gene TRBD1, 6 bases. The germline gives CDR1 GTSNPN, CDR2 SVGIG (reference sequence). The V end lost 3 bases, the J end lost 8 bases, and 13 bases lay between the germline ends. CDR3 length equals 12 residues. CDR3 DNA sequence: TGTGCCTGGAGGGGGGGCGCAGGGGGCTACACCTTC. Protein sequence: CAWRGGAGGYTF.

This chain joins TRBV5-1 and TRBJ1-1; D unclear. The CDR3 length is 15 residues. CDR1 is SGHRS, CDR2 YFSETQ, per germline. Trimming removed 0 bases at V and 0 bases at J, with 9 bases between. The CDR3 is CASSLAATVNTEAFF. CDR3 nucleotide sequence: TGCGCCAGCAGCTTGGCCGCCACCGTGAACACTGAAGCTTTCTTT. The full variable domain, rest sourced from reference TRBV5-1 and TRBJ1-1, is KAGVTQTPRYLIKTRGQQVTLSCSPISGHRSVSWYQQTPGQGLQFLFEYFSETQRNKGNFPGRFSGRQFSNSRSEMNVSTLELGDSALYLCASSLAATVNTEAFFGQGTRLTVV.

The rearrangement joins TRBV19 to TRBJ2-6; the D is unclear. The V and J ends lost 8 bases and 4 bases respectively, with 15 bases between them. Germline V gene lookup returns CDR1 LNHDA and CDR2 SQIVND (reference sequence). This CDR3 is built from 15 residues. This CDR3 is CASHRVGGGANVLTF. CDR3 nucleotides: TGTGCCAGTCATAGGGTAGGTGGCGGGGCCAACGTCCTGACTTTC.

The rearrangement joins TRBV6-5 to TRBJ1-1; perhaps TRBD1 as D (5 bases). Trimming took 0 bases from V and 0 from J, leaving 8 bases between them. This CDR3 has 15 amino acids. Germline V gives CDR1 MNHEY, CDR2 SVGAGI. The CDR3, as DNA: TGTGCCAGCAGTTACTCGCGGGGCATGAACACTGAAGCTTTCTTT. It is translated as CASSYSRGMNTEAFF.

The CDR3 DNA reads as TGTGCCAGCAGTTACTCGAGGGCAGATAATTCACCCCTCCACTTT. Its translation: CASSYSRADNSPLHF. The chain links TRBV6-5 to TRBJ1-6; no clear D gene. This CDR3 has 15 residues. CDR1 is MNHEY and CDR2 is SVGAGI in the germline V gene. Trimming left V 0 bases short and J 5 bases short, with 8 bases between.

This chain links TRBV30 with TRBJ1-5; 7 bases fit TRBD1. V was clipped by 5 bases and J by 3 bases; unmatched bases: 7. The CDR3 loop spans 14 amino acids. Germline loops: CDR1 GTSNPN, CDR2 SVGIG (reference sequence). The DNA of the CDR3 is TGTGCCTGGCAAACCGGGACAGACAATCAGCCCCAGCATTTT. It yields the protein CAWQTGTDNQPQHF. Filled out from reference TRBV30 and TRBJ1-5, the complete variable domain reads SQTIHQWPATLVQPVGSPLSLECTVEGTSNPNLYWYRQAAGRGLQLLFYSVGIGQISSEVPQNLSASRPQDRQFILSSKKLLLSDSGFYLCAWQTGTDNQPQHFGDGTRLSIL.

V and J are TRBV27 and TRBJ2-7; tentative D call: TRBD1 (6 bases). The germline gives CDR1 MNHEY, CDR2 SMNVEV (reference sequence). The CDR3 length is 13 residues. V lost 3 bases, J lost 3 bases, and 9 bases lay in between. CDR3 residues: CASSFGQRYEQYF. The CDR3 DNA sequence: TGTGCCAGCAGTTTCGGACAGCGCTACGAGCAGTACTTC.

This sequence joins TRBV5-1 and TRBJ2-1; 8 bases fit TRBD2. CDR1 and CDR2 from the germline V gene are SGHRS and YFSETQ. J gave up 10 bases and V 4 bases, and 10 bases lay outside the gene matches. The CDR3 has 14 amino acids. This CDR3 reads CASSGTGGPGEQFF. DNA of the CDR3: TGCGCCAGCAGCGGTACGGGAGGGCCGGGGGAGCAGTTCTTC.

This chain joins TRBV24-1 and TRBJ2-1; weak D call: TRBD1 (5 bases). Germline V gene sequence: CDR1 KGHDR, CDR2 SFDVKD. V shed 2 bases and J shed 8 bases, with 9 bases lying between them. The CDR3 is made up of 13 amino acids. The CDR3 DNA reads TGTGCCACCAGTGATTCTTTCAGGGATGAGCAGTTCTTC. Amino acid sequence: CATSDSFRDEQFF.

The V gene is TRBV7-2, the J gene TRBJ2-5; 8 bases are shared with TRBD2. The V gene end was trimmed by 1 base and the J gene end by 4 bases; junction bases not matched to a gene: 8. CDR1 is SGHTA, CDR2 FQGNSA, per germline. There are 16 residues in the CDR3. CDR3 protein: CASSLGRTSGGETQYF. The CDR3 region has the DNA TGTGCCAGCAGCTTAGGACGTACTAGCGGAGGAGAGACCCAGTACTTC.

This rearrangement joins TRBV6-2 or TRBV6-3 to TRBJ1-2; D gene unclear. Germline CDR1 is MNHEY and CDR2 is SVGEGT. V gave up 2 bases and J gave up 4 bases, with 8 bases separating them. There are 13 residues in the CDR3. The CDR3 DNA reads as TGTGCCAGCAGTTACGACGACTTCTATGGCTACACCTTC. Its protein product is CASSYDDFYGYTF.

The table lists this clone with a count of one. The chain combines TRBV5-4 with TRBJ2-5; D tentatively fits TRBD1 or TRBD2 (5 bases each). Germline V gene data show CDR1 as SGHNT and CDR2 as YYREEE (reference sequence). This CDR3 region has 15 residues. Trimming pared 0 bases from V and 1 base from J, leaving 10 bases between. The CDR3 bases are TGTGCCAGCAGCTTGGGACAGCGGCTCCAAGAGACCCAGTACTTC. This translates into CASSLGQRLQETQYF.

V usage is TRBV12-5 and J usage is TRBJ2-7; D possibly uses TRBD1 or TRBD2 (5 bases each). Germline V lookup: CDR1 LGHNT, CDR2 FRNRAP. The CDR3 loop spans 13 amino acids. Trimming pared 6 bases from V and 3 bases from J, leaving 12 bases between. The CDR3 spells CASGTRDLYEQYF. The CDR3 region has the DNA TGTGCTAGTGGCACCCGGGACCTCTACGAGCAGTACTTC.